The 32 T cell receptor beta chains below all came from one sample that was sequenced in a study of regulatory T cells in long-lasting Graves disease. For TCR beta, libraries came from iRepertoire HTBI primers and Arm-PCR of CDR3 regions. TCRdb itself ran the multiplex PCR reads through MiXCR, one entry per CDR3 protein. The table has 400,000 to 500,000 distinct CDR3 sequences, about 20% seen once. Time point reported: persistent/refractory GD, antithyroid drugs over 5 years with positive TRAb. RNA isolated from PBMCs was used to make the TCR library. This sample comprised peripheral blood mononuclear cells (PBMCs), obtained when the disease was refractory, from a patient treated with antithyroid drugs. Every receptor here comes from a female donor with Graves disease.

This clonotype was observed many times. This chain uses TRBV20-1 with TRBJ2-5; the D gene is possibly TRBD2 (6 bases). Per germline, CDR1 DFQATT and CDR2 SNEGSKA (reference sequence). The CDR3 runs to 12 residues. V shed 5 bases and J shed 0 bases, with 7 bases lying between them. In DNA, the CDR3 is TGCAGTGCTGGGGACTACCAAGAGACCCAGTACTTC. This encodes CSAGDYQETQYF.

The J gene is TRBJ1-3, the V gene TRBV12-3 or TRBV12-4; 7 bases align to TRBD1. The CDR3 consists of 14 residues. V lost 5 bases and J lost 0; bases outside the gene matches: 1. The CDR3 sequence: CASSDRASGNTIYF. DNA for the CDR3: TGTGCCAGCAGTGACAGGGCCTCTGGAAACACCATATATTTT.

This clonotype was seen repeatedly, ten times or more. This chain joins TRBV10-3 and TRBJ2-5; 8 nucleotides line up with TRBD2. From germline, CDR1 is ENHRY and CDR2 SYGVKD. CDR3 size: 14 residues. The trim removed 3 bases at V and 5 bases at J, leaving 5 bases unmatched. CDR3 sequence: CAISDGSSGETQYF. The CDR3, as DNA: TGTGCCATCAGTGATGGGTCTAGCGGGGAGACCCAGTACTTC.

This clonotype was detected a few times. CDR3 sequence reads: CASSAHDRVVNNSPLHF. Written as DNA, the CDR3 is TGTGCCAGCAGCGCGCACGACAGGGTAGTTAATAATTCACCCCTCCACTTT. The chain couples TRBV5-5 to TRBJ1-6, with 7 bases identical to TRBD1. The germline CDR1 and CDR2 sequences are SGHKS and YYEKEE (reference sequence). The CDR3 runs 17 residues. The V gene end was trimmed by 4 bases and the J gene end by 5 bases; junction bases not matched to a gene: 12.

Many counts were recorded for this clonotype. The V and J genes are TRBV19 and TRBJ1-5; D ambiguous. V gave up 6 bases and J gave up 5 bases, with 17 bases separating them. CDR3 size: 15 residues. Per the germline V gene, CDR1 is LNHDA and CDR2 is SQIVND (reference sequence). CDR3 coding DNA: TGTGCCAGTAGCTATATGGGTCAGGTGGATCAGCCCCAGCATTTT. The encoded protein is CASSYMGQVDQPQHF. Variable domain in full (rest from reference TRBV19 and TRBJ1-5): DGGITQSPKYLFRKEGQNVTLSCEQNLNHDAMYWYRQDPGQGLRLIYYSQIVNDFQKGDIAEGYSVSREKKESFPLTVTSAQKNPTAFYLCASSYMGQVDQPQHFGDGTRLSIL.

V is TRBV19 and J is TRBJ1-2; 9 bases are a match to TRBD1. The CDR3 is made up of 14 amino acids. Germline-derived CDR1 and CDR2 are LNHDA and SQIVND (reference sequence). V was pared by 7 bases and J by 4 bases, with 7 bases of the junction left unmatched. The CDR3 nucleotides read TGTGCCAGTACCCTACAGGGGGCCTCCTATGGCTACACCTTC. It is translated as CASTLQGASYGYTF. The full variable domain, in which reference TRBV19 and TRBJ1-2 provide the parts outside the CDR3, is DGGITQSPKYLFRKEGQNVTLSCEQNLNHDAMYWYRQDPGQGLRLIYYSQIVNDFQKGDIAEGYSVSREKKESFPLTVTSAQKNPTAFYLCASTLQGASYGYTFGSGTRLTVV.

Of note for this clonotype: Just one base apart from a much larger clone, this may be a read error. The V call is TRBV7-9, the J call TRBJ1-2; TRBD1 is a possible D gene (5 bases). The CDR3 is made up of 14 amino acids. Germline V gives CDR1 SEHNR, CDR2 FQNEAQ (reference sequence). DNA of the CDR3: TGTGCCGGCAGCCCGACAGCCGCAGGCTATGGCTACACCTTC. It translates to CAGSPTAAGYGYTF.

Many counts were recorded for this clonotype. This chain links TRBV28 with TRBJ1-2; D is ambiguous. Germline CDR1 and CDR2: MDHEN and SYDVKM. Trimming shortened V by 4 bases and J by 2 bases, and 23 bases separated the two germline ends. This CDR3 comprises 18 residues. CDR3 nucleotides: TGTGCCAGCAGTTCGGAGCCGGGCTTAGGTGTGGGGAACTATGGCTACACCTTC. It translates to CASSSEPGLGVGNYGYTF.

The genes are TRBV6-5 and TRBJ1-2; D perhaps matches TRBD1 (5 bases). This CDR3 region has 15 residues. V shed 4 bases and J shed 2 bases, with 14 bases lying between them. From germline, CDR1 is MNHEY and CDR2 SVGAGI. CDR3 nucleotides: TGTGCCAGCAGTTCTGACTACTCAGGGAACTATGGCTACACCTTC. Its translation: CASSSDYSGNYGYTF.

V usage is TRBV6-5 and J usage is TRBJ2-7; 12 positions agree with TRBD1. This CDR3 comprises 16 residues. With 2 bases clipped from V and 3 bases from J, the junction kept 5 bases outside the gene matches. CDR1 and CDR2 from the germline V gene are MNHEY and SVGAGI. The CDR3, as DNA: TGTGCCAGCAGTTACAGGGACAGGGGGCGCGTCTACGAGCAGTACTTC. Translating gives CASSYRDRGRVYEQYF.

Many counts were recorded for this clonotype. The chain combines TRBV7-9 with TRBJ2-7; the match to TRBD1 covers 7 bases. The CDR3 runs to 14 residues. Germline CDR1 and CDR2: SEHNR and FQNEAQ (reference sequence). The ends lost 2 bases at V and 2 bases at J; junction bases unmatched: 3. The CDR3 sequence is CASSLRGQPYEQYF. CDR3 DNA sequence: TGTGCCAGCAGCTTACGGGGACAGCCCTACGAGCAGTACTTC.

The V call is TRBV24-1, the J call TRBJ2-5; tentatively, D is TRBD1 or TRBD2 (5 bases each). The ends were cut back, 3 bases at V and 2 bases at J, with 6 bases in the middle. The germline gives CDR1 KGHDR, CDR2 SFDVKD. The CDR3 is 13 amino acids. CDR3 bases: TGTGCCACCAGTGATGGGGGACAAGAGACCCAGTACTTC. Protein product: CATSDGGQETQYF.

The gene calls are TRBV5-1 and TRBJ2-1; D not certain. V lost 4 bases and J lost 8, with 25 bases in between. The CDR3 consists of 17 residues. CDR1 and CDR2 from the germline V gene are SGHRS and YFSETQ. CDR3 region: CASSPHLVIPSFDEQFF. The DNA for the CDR3 is TGCGCCAGCAGCCCCCACTTGGTCATCCCGTCATTCGATGAGCAGTTCTTC. Based on the CDR3 plus reference TRBV5-1 and TRBJ2-1, the full variable domain is KAGVTQTPRYLIKTRGQQVTLSCSPISGHRSVSWYQQTPGQGLQFLFEYFSETQRNKGNFPGRFSGRQFSNSRSEMNVSTLELGDSALYLCASSPHLVIPSFDEQFFGPGTRLTVL.

Ten or more counts support this clonotype. The chain combines TRBV5-6 with TRBJ1-2; D unclear. The V end was cut by 1 base, the J end by 6 bases, with 7 bases between. CDR3 length equals 12 residues. Looked up from germline, CDR1 is SGHDT and CDR2 is YYEEEE. DNA for the CDR3: TGTGCCAGCAGCTTGATGGGAGATGGCTACACCTTC. This sequence encodes CASSLMGDGYTF.

Only a few counts were recorded for this clonotype. The rearrangement links TRBV20-1 to TRBJ1-6; D ambiguous. Germline V gene lookup returns CDR1 DFQATT and CDR2 SNEGSKA (reference sequence). The CDR3 consists of 15 residues. V was pared by 5 bases and J by 2 bases, with 13 bases between. CDR3 coding DNA: TGCAGTGCTGCGCCGGGTTTGACCTATAATTCACCCCTCCACTTT. The encoded protein is CSAAPGLTYNSPLHF.

This chain joins TRBV7-2 and TRBJ2-5; the D gene is possibly TRBD2 (5 bases). The assigned J gene may be wrong: the sequence end matches TRBJ2-1 better. Germline CDR1 SGHTA, CDR2 FQGNSA. This CDR3 comprises 16 residues. The CDR3 DNA reads as TGTGCCAGCAGCCTACCCCGGATGACTACCCACAATGAGCAGTTCTTC. It encodes CASSLPRMTTHNEQFF.

The rearrangement links TRBV6-1 to TRBJ1-2; D is possibly TRBD1 (5 bases). There are 13 residues in the CDR3. Germline loops: CDR1 MNHNS, CDR2 SASEGT. Trimming took 5 bases from V and 5 from J, leaving 12 bases between them. CDR3 coding DNA: TGTGCCAGCAGTACGACAGCGTTTTATGGCTACACCTTC. It is translated as CASSTTAFYGYTF.

The V and J genes are TRBV12-3 or TRBV12-4 and TRBJ2-2, with TRBD1 matching over 7 bases. This CDR3 has 15 amino acids. Trimming took 6 bases from V and 5 from J; bases not matched to a gene: 9. CDR3 sequence: CASSLDRDLTGELFF. The CDR3 bases are TGTGCCAGCAGCCTCGACAGGGACCTGACCGGGGAGCTGTTTTTT.

Only a few counts were recorded for this clonotype. The V call is TRBV5-1, the J call TRBJ1-3; 8 bases agree with TRBD1. The V segment lost 4 bases and the J segment 7 bases; nucleotides outside the gene matches: 7. Germline CDR1 SGHRS, CDR2 YFSETQ. The CDR3 extends over 14 amino acids. The CDR3 sequence: CASSLGQGTNTIYF. The CDR3 nucleotides are TGCGCCAGCAGCCTAGGACAGGGAACGAACACCATATATTTT.

This clonotype was seen at least ten times. The CDR3 spells CASSRQETQYF. CDR3 coding DNA: TGTGCCAGCAGTCGTCAAGAGACCCAGTACTTC. The chain combines TRBV12-3 or TRBV12-4 with TRBJ2-5; D unclear. Trimming took off 5 bases at V and 2 bases at J, with 3 bases between the two ends. The CDR3 extends over 11 amino acids.

J is TRBJ1-1 and V is TRBV7-8, with 7 bases that match TRBD1. The CDR3 loop spans 14 amino acids. CDR1 SGHVS and CDR2 FQNEAQ come from the germline V gene. With V trimmed by 3 bases and J by 7 bases, 8 bases remained unmatched. Written as DNA, the CDR3 is TGTGCCAGCAGCTTGAGAGGGGGCAGGGGTGAAGCTTTCTTT. Its protein product is CASSLRGGRGEAFF. Together with reference TRBV7-8 and TRBJ1-1, the CDR3 gives the full variable domain: GAGVSQSPRYKVAKRGQDVALRCDPISGHVSLFWYQQALGQGPEFLTYFQNEAQLDKSGLPSDRFFAERPEGSVSTLKIQRTQQEDSAVYLCASSLRGGRGEAFFGQGTRLTVV.

This clonotype was seen at least ten times. The V gene is TRBV12-3 or TRBV12-4, the J gene TRBJ2-2, with 7 nucleotides matching TRBD2. V lost 7 bases to trimming and J lost 0 bases; unmatched junction nucleotides: 2. The CDR3 totals 14 residues. The CDR3 DNA reads as TGTGCCAGCATGAGCGGGACGAACACCGGGGAGCTGTTTTTT. Translated, it gives CASMSGTNTGELFF.

Many counts were recorded for this clonotype. The rearrangement uses TRBV11-2 and TRBJ1-1; a possible D gene is TRBD1 (6 bases). The CDR3 is 15 amino acids. With 1 base removed from V and 2 bases from J, the gap between germline ends came to 11 bases. Germline-derived CDR1 and CDR2 are SGHAT and FQNNGV. The chain's CDR3 is CASSLGVGANTEAFF. The CDR3 nucleotides read TGTGCCAGCAGCTTAGGGGTGGGGGCTAACACTGAAGCTTTCTTT. Full variable domain (outside the CDR3, taken from reference TRBV11-2 and TRBJ1-1): EAGVAQSPRYKIIEKRQSVAFWCNPISGHATLYWYQQILGQGPKLLIQFQNNGVVDDSQLPKDRFSAERLKGVDSTLKIQPAKLEDSAVYLCASSLGVGANTEAFFGQGTRLTVV.

In this sample, this clonotype turned up many times. This chain joins TRBV7-9 and TRBJ2-5, with D perhaps matching TRBD2 (5 bases). Germline V gene sequence: CDR1 SEHNR, CDR2 FQNEAQ (reference sequence). The CDR3 has 15 residues. Between the trimmed V and J ends, which lost 5 bases and 5 bases, there was a span of 18 bases. The CDR3 sequence is CASSHPGRQRETQYF. CDR3 DNA: TGTGCCAGCAGCCATCCTGGCCGCCAGCGGGAGACCCAGTACTTC.

Many counts were recorded for this clonotype. The chain is built from TRBV6-1 and TRBJ1-1; 11 nucleotides align to TRBD1. Per germline, CDR1 MNHNS and CDR2 SASEGT. The CDR3 is 15 residues long. Germline trimming cut 6 bases from V and 5 bases from J; bases unmatched to any gene: 8. CDR3 sequence: CASRDPGQGATEAFF. The CDR3 coding sequence is TGTGCCAGCAGAGACCCCGGACAGGGGGCTACTGAAGCTTTCTTT.

This clonotype has more than one count but fewer than ten. This chain links TRBV5-1 with TRBJ2-7, with 8 bases matching TRBD1. V dropped 0 bases and J dropped 7; count of bases not matched to a gene: 9. CDR3 length equals 15 residues. CDR1 and CDR2 from the germline V gene are SGHRS and YFSETQ. CDR3 sequence: CASSLVGQGAREQYF. CDR3 sequence (DNA): TGCGCCAGCAGCTTGGTGGGTCAGGGGGCGCGAGAGCAGTACTTC.

This clonotype was seen many times. This rearrangement joins TRBV2 to TRBJ1-2; D may be TRBD1 (6 bases). V was cut by 6 bases and J by 4 bases, with 9 bases left in between. The germline CDR1 and CDR2 sequences are SNHLY and FYNNEI. This CDR3 spans 12 amino acids. The CDR3 protein is CASSGQTYGYTF. The CDR3 DNA reads as TGTGCCAGCAGCGGACAGACCTATGGCTACACCTTC.

At least ten counts were recorded for this clonotype. The genes are TRBV7-6 and TRBJ2-7; D possibly corresponds to TRBD1 (5 bases). V lost 5 bases and J 2 bases, leaving 10 bases between the germline ends. The germline V gene encodes CDR1 SGHVS and CDR2 FNYEAQ. This CDR3 contains 13 residues. The CDR3: CASSQTVTYEQYF. The CDR3 nucleotides are TGTGCCAGCAGCCAGACAGTAACCTACGAGCAGTACTTC.

The sample holds a few counts of this clonotype. This CDR3 is CASSYGTGVGIGIQYF. The CDR3 nucleotides are TGTGCCAGCAGTTACGGGACCGGAGTCGGTATAGGCATTCAGTACTTC. The chain is built from TRBV6-5 and TRBJ2-4; D tentatively reads TRBD1 or TRBD2 (5 bases each). The CDR3 sequence is 16 residues long. Looked up from germline, CDR1 is MNHEY and CDR2 is SVGAGI. Trimming stripped 2 bases from V and 9 bases from J, with 20 bases between.

The chain has TRBV6-5 and TRBJ2-5; D is possibly TRBD2 (5 bases). Germline V gene lookup returns CDR1 MNHEY and CDR2 SVGAGI. Deletions cut 0 bases from V and 4 bases from J, with 12 bases between. The CDR3 is made up of 15 amino acids. The CDR3 DNA reads TGTGCCAGCAGTTACTCGAAGACTATTACAGAGACCCAGTACTTC. Translation gives CASSYSKTITETQYF.

The chain uses TRBV20-1 and TRBJ1-1; D possibly corresponds to TRBD1 (6 bases). CDR1 is DFQATT and CDR2 is SNEGSKA in the germline V gene (reference sequence). V lost 6 bases to trimming and J lost 3 bases, with 17 bases between them. The CDR3 runs to 14 residues. In DNA form, the CDR3 reads TGCAGTGCGGGTGGACAGAATACGGACACTGAAGCTTTCTTT. This translates into CSAGGQNTDTEAFF.

This clonotype was counted ten times or more. The chain recombines TRBV2 with TRBJ2-7; 9 nucleotides align to TRBD1. The CDR3 runs 13 residues. Germline loops: CDR1 SNHLY, CDR2 FYNNEI. V was clipped by 5 bases and J by 4 bases; unmatched bases: 3. CDR3 nucleotides: TGTGCCAGCAGTTCCGGGACAGGGTACGAGCAGTACTTC. It encodes CASSSGTGYEQYF.